These T cell receptor beta chains were read from a single sample in a study of blood T cell repertoires in COVID-19. Libraries were prepared by immunoSEQ multiplex PCR; TCRdb keeps only in-frame clonotypes and omits some of them. The sample lists some 170,000 clones, 85% to 90% occurring once. The source material was peripheral blood. These receptor sequences come from a woman between 65 and 79 years old with COVID-19, enrolled during active disease. Both conserved end residues are part of each CDR3. A D gene is named only where the DNA matches it firmly. The size entry is marked missing in some rows and otherwise reads once, few, many or a size class.

>TRBV23-1|TRBJ2-7|TRBD1|.
TGCGCCAGCAGTCAATCCGTGGCAGGGGGCGAAAGCGAGCAGTACTTC
CASSQSVAGGESEQYF
>TRBV11-2|TRBJ2-2|TRBD2|.
TGTGCCAGCACCCGACTTAGTAGCGGGAGGACCGGGGAGCTGTTTTTT
CASTRLSSGRTGELFF
>TRBV7-9|TRBJ2-7|TRBD1|.
TGTGCCAGCAGCGATGGGACAGGCCCTCGGGAGCAGTACTTC
CASSDGTGPREQYF
>TRBV30|TRBJ2-1|.|.
TGTGCCTGGAGTGGGACTTCCTACAATGAGCAGTTCTTC
CAWSGTSYNEQFF
>TRBV5-3|TRBJ2-7|.|.
TGTGCCAGAAGCTTTTGTGCGGAAACCTACGAGCAGTACTTC
CARSFCAETYEQYF
>TRBV3-1/TRBV3-2|TRBJ2-7|TRBD2|.
TGTGCCAGCAGCCAAACCGGGACTAGCGGACACGAGCAGTACTTC
CASSQTGTSGHEQYF
>TRBV6-5|TRBJ1-5|.|.
TGTGCCACCAGCACCCAGGGGCCCGGGGTGCCCCAGCATTTT
CATSTQGPGVPQHF
>TRBV30|TRBJ1-1|.|.
TGTGCCTGGAGTAGAGGGTGGGACACTGAAGCTTTCTTT
CAWSRGWDTEAFF
>TRBV10-3|TRBJ1-6|.|.
TGTGCCATCAGACTGGACGACCGGGGGAATTCACCCCTCCACTTT
CAIRLDDRGNSPLHF
>TRBV19|TRBJ2-1|.|.
TGTGCCAGTACCCGGGTTGCGGATAGGTGGCAATACTCCTACAATGAGCAGTTCTTC
CASTRVADRWQYSYNEQFF
>TRBV5-6|TRBJ2-7|.|.
TGTGCCAGCAGCCTCCGTACGACTAGTCCCTACGAGCAGTACTTC
CASSLRTTSPYEQYF
>TRBV6-6|TRBJ2-2|.|.
TGTGCCAGCAGAACTAGTGGAACCGGGGAGCTGTTTTTT
CASRTSGTGELFF
>TRBV19|TRBJ1-5|TRBD1|many
TGTGCCAGTACCCCGGGACAGGCGGACCAGCCCCAGCATTTT
CASTPGQADQPQHF
>TRBV18|TRBJ2-5|.|.
TGTGCCAGCTCACCACCATCAGGACAAGAGACCCAGTACTTC
CASSPPSGQETQYF
>TRBV19|TRBJ1-5|.|.
TGTGCCAGTAAAGAGGCAGGAGTTAAGGGGCAGCCCCAGCATTTT
CASKEAGVKGQPQHF
>TRBV7-9|TRBJ2-1|TRBD2|.
TGTGCCAGCAGCTCAATCGGACTAGCATCCTACAATGAGCAGTTCTTC
CASSSIGLASYNEQFF
>TRBV11-3|TRBJ1-4|.|.
TGTGCCAGCAGCTTAGTAGGGGATAATGAAAAACTGTTTTTT
CASSLVGDNEKLFF
>TRBV15|TRBJ2-4|TRBD2|.
TGTGCCACCAGCTCGGGTGGGGGGGAAAGGCGAAAAAACATTCAGTACTTC
CATSSGGGERRKNIQYF
>TRBV29-1|TRBJ2-7|TRBD1|.
TGCAGCGTTAAGGACAGGGGGCACAACGAGCAGTACTTC
CSVKDRGHNEQYF
>TRBV30|TRBJ2-7|TRBD1|.
TGTGCCTGGAGTGGGGGACAGTGGACTTTTGACGAGCAGTACTTC
CAWSGGQWTFDEQYF
>TRBV28|TRBJ2-1|.|.
TGTGCCAGCATCGTAAACCGGGACAAGAGAGAGCAGTTCTTC
CASIVNRDKREQFF
>TRBV19|TRBJ1-5|TRBD1|.
TGTGCCAGTAGTAAAGTGTCGGGACAGCGGAATCAGCCCCAGCATTTT
CASSKVSGQRNQPQHF
>TRBV28|TRBJ2-1|TRBD2|.
TGTGCCAGCAGTTTAGGGGGGGTTCTAGCGGGAACCTACAATGAGCAGTTCTTC
CASSLGGVLAGTYNEQFF
>TRBV7-8|TRBJ2-5|TRBD1|.
TGTGCCAGCAGCCCCCGATCGACAGGGGGGATGGAGACCCAGTACTTC
CASSPRSTGGMETQYF
>TRBV28|TRBJ1-6|.|.
TGTGCCAGCAGTTTGACAGCTACCTATAATTCACCCCTCCACTTT
CASSLTATYNSPLHF
>TRBV9|TRBJ2-1|.|.
TGTGCCAGCAGCCGGGACTTCTACAATGAGCAGTTCTTC
CASSRDFYNEQFF
>TRBV29-1|TRBJ2-4|TRBD1|.
TGCAGCGTTGGGGTGGGTGAAGGGGGCGCGGGTAACATTCAGTACTTC
CSVGVGEGGAGNIQYF
>TRBV15|TRBJ2-7|.|.
TGTGCCACCAGCAGACAGGGTAGGTCCTACGAGCAGTACTTC
CATSRQGRSYEQYF
>TRBV7-9|TRBJ2-7|.|.
TGTGCCAGCAGACACGACAGTTACTCCTACGAGCAGTACTTC
CASRHDSYSYEQYF
>TRBV3-1/TRBV3-2|TRBJ2-1|.|.
TGTGCCAGCAGCCAAGATCAGTGGCCGCATACCTACAATGAGCAGTTCTTC
CASSQDQWPHTYNEQFF
>TRBV13|TRBJ2-5|.|once
TGTGCCAGCAGCTTAGCGGAGACCCAGTACTTC
CASSLAETQYF
>TRBV19|TRBJ1-4|.|.
TGTGCCAGTAGGGGTATTACAGGGCATGAAAAACTGTTTTTT
CASRGITGHEKLFF
>TRBV6-5|TRBJ1-5|.|.
TGTGCCAGCAGCTCGGAGGGCTGGGGGAGTCAGCCCCAGCATTTT
CASSSEGWGSQPQHF
>TRBV28|TRBJ2-7|.|.
TGTGCCAGCAGTTCCTCCCTCAAGGGGGAGCAGTACTTC
CASSSSLKGEQYF
>TRBV15|TRBJ2-7|TRBD1|.
TGTGCCACCAAGCCGGGACAGGGGTACTACGAGCAGTACTTC
CATKPGQGYYEQYF
>TRBV28|TRBJ2-1|TRBD1|.
TGTGCCAGCGCCACGGTACAGGGGTTCTACAATGAGCAGTTCTTC
CASATVQGFYNEQFF
>TRBV30|TRBJ1-4|.|.
TGTGCCTGGAGTGTGCAGGGGGAAAAACTGTTTTTT
CAWSVQGEKLFF
>TRBV11-3|TRBJ1-1|.|few
TGTGCCAGCAGCTCGGGGGGGGAAGCTTTCTTT
CASSSGGEAFF
>TRBV29-1|TRBJ2-7|.|once
TGCAGCGTTGATGCGGGTAGCGCCTACGAGCAGTACTTC
CSVDAGSAYEQYF
>TRBV7-9|TRBJ2-7|.|.
TGTGCCAGCAGCTTATTGACAGACTCCTACGAGCAGTACTTC
CASSLLTDSYEQYF
>TRBV27|TRBJ2-7|TRBD2|once
TGTGCCAGCACCCCGGATAGCGGGGCCTCCTACGAGCAGTACTTC
CASTPDSGASYEQYF
>TRBV4-1|TRBJ2-2|.|.
TGCGCCAGCAGCCGAGCGGCAACGAACACCGGGGAGCTGTTTTTT
CASSRAATNTGELFF
>TRBV19|TRBJ2-7|TRBD2|.
TGTGCCAGTAGTATTGGGCTAGCGGACCCCTACGAGCAGTACTTC
CASSIGLADPYEQYF
>TRBV3-1/TRBV3-2|TRBJ1-2|TRBD1|.
TGTGCCAGCAGCCAAGGGGACAGGGTCGGCTACACCTTC
CASSQGDRVGYTF
>TRBV21-1|TRBJ2-7|.|.
TGTGCCAGCAGCAAAGTGGTCCTAGCGGGAGAGAGGCCAGGCTACGAGCAGTACTTC
CASSKVVLAGERPGYEQYF
>TRBV7-9|TRBJ1-1|.|.
TGTGCCAGCAGCTTCTCAGGGGCTGTGCCTTTCTTT
CASSFSGAVPFF
>TRBV5-1|TRBJ1-5|.|.
TGCGCCAGCAGCGAAACAGGGAGCAATCAGCCCCAGCATTTT
CASSETGSNQPQHF
>TRBV6-5|TRBJ1-4|TRBD1|.
TGTGCCAGCAGGGTCCCGGGACAGGGTCTAGAACTGTTTTTT
CASRVPGQGLELFF
>TRBV3-1/TRBV3-2|TRBJ1-1|.|once
TGTGCCAGCAGCCAAGGGGGGGAGTCTGAAGCTTTCTTT
CASSQGGESEAFF
>TRBV4-3|TRBJ1-2|.|.
TGCGCCAGCAGCCAACAGACAGTAAACTATGGCTACACCTTC
CASSQQTVNYGYTF
>TRBV6-6|TRBJ2-5|.|once
TGTGCCAGCAGTTACCAGGGACACTTGCAAGAGACCCAGTACTTC
CASSYQGHLQETQYF
>TRBV7-3|TRBJ2-7|.|.
TGTGCCAGCAGCTTAAGGGGCGGGGACAGCTCCTACGAGCAGTACTTC
CASSLRGGDSSYEQYF
>TRBV19|TRBJ1-2|TRBD1|.
TGTGCCAGTAGTATAGGGGGACAGTACCCCAACTATGGCTACACCTTC
CASSIGGQYPNYGYTF